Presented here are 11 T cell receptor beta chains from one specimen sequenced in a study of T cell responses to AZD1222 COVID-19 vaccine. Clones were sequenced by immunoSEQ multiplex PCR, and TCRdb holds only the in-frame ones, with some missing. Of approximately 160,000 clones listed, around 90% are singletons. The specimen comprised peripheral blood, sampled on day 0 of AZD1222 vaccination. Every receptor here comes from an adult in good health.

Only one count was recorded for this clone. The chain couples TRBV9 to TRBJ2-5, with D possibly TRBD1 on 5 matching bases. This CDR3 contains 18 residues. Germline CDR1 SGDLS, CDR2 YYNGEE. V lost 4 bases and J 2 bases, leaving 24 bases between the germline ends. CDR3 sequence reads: CASSLGWGNQRLQETQYF. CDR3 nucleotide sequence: TGTGCCAGCAGCCTAGGATGGGGCAACCAACGATTACAAGAGACCCAGTACTTC.

In DNA form, the CDR3 reads TGCGCCAGCAGCTTCGGACTAGCGGGATTCAGCTCCTACGAGCAGTACTTC. As protein: CASSFGLAGFSSYEQYF. J is TRBJ2-7 and V is TRBV5-1; TRBD2 agrees at 12 bases. This CDR3 spans 17 amino acids. Germline CDR1 SGHRS, CDR2 YFSETQ. The V and J ends lost 2 bases and 0 bases, in that order; junction bases with no gene match: 6.

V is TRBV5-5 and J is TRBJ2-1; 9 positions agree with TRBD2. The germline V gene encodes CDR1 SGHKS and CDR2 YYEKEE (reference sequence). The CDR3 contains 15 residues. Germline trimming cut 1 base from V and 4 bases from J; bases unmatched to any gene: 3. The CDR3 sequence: CASSLSAGGYNEQFF. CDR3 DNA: TGTGCCAGCAGCTTGTCAGCGGGAGGATACAATGAGCAGTTCTTC. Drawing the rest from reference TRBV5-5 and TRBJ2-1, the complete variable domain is DAGVTQSPTHLIKTRGQQVTLRCSPISGHKSVSWYQQVLGQGPQFIFQYYEKEERGRGNFPDRFSARQFPNYSSELNVNALLLGDSALYLCASSLSAGGYNEQFFGPGTRLTVL.

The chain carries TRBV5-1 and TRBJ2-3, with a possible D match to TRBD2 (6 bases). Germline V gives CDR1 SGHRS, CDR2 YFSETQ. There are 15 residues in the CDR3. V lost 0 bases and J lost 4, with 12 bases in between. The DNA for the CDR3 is TGCGCCAGCAGCTTGGGACGGGAGCGGCCAGATACGCAGTATTTT. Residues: CASSLGRERPDTQYF.

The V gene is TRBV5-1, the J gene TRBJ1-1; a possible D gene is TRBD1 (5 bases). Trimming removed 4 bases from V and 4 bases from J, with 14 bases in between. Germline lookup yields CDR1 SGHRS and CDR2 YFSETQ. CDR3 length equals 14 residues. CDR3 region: CASSPGAGATEAFF. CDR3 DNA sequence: TGCGCCAGCAGCCCCGGGGCCGGGGCCACTGAAGCTTTCTTT.

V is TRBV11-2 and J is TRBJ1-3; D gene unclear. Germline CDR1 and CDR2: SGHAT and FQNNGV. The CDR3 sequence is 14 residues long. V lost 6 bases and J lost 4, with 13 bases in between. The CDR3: CASRSDRAGNTIYF. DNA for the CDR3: TGTGCCAGCAGGTCAGATAGGGCCGGAAACACCATATATTTT.

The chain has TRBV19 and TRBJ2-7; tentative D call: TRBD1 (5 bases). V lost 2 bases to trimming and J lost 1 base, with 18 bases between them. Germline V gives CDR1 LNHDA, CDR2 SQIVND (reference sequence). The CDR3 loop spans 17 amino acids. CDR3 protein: CASSISHPDKRSYEQYF. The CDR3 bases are TGTGCCAGTAGTATATCCCACCCGGACAAACGATCCTACGAGCAGTACTTC.

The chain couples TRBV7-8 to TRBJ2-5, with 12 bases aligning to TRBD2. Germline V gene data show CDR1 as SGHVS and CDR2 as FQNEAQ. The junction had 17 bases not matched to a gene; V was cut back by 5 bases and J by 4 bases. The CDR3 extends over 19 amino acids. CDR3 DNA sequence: TGTGCCAGCAGCCCCCTGTGGGGTAGACTAGCGGGAGACCGAGAGACCCAGTACTTC. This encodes CASSPLWGRLAGDRETQYF.

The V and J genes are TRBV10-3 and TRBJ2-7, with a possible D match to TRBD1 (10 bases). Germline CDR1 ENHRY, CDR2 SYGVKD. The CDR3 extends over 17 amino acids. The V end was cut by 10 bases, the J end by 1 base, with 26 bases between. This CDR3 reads CATGTGVSSGSSYEQYF. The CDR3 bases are TGTGCCACCGGGACAGGGGTGAGTAGCGGGAGTTCCTACGAGCAGTACTTC.

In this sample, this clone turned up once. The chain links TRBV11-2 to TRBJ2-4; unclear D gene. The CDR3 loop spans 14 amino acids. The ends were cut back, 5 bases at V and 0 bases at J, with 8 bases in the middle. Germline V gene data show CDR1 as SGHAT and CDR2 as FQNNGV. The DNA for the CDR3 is TGTGCCAGCAGCCCCGAGATAGCCAAAAACATTCAGTACTTC. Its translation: CASSPEIAKNIQYF.

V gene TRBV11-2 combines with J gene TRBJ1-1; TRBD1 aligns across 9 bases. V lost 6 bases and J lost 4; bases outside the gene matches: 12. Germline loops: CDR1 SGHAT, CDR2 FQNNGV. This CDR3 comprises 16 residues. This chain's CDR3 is CASSPGRGQGITEAFF. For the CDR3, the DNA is TGTGCCAGCAGTCCCGGACGTGGACAGGGGATCACTGAAGCTTTCTTT.